This entry is about one T cell receptor beta chain. The data derive from a study of blood T cell repertoires in COVID-19. About the research overall: Sample material is recorded as cDNA or gDNA derived from T cells, B-cell-depleted T cells, or PBMCs.

As handled by the study authors: Amplification from reference gene primers served as the basis for estimated nucleated cell counts. Assay: immunoSEQ multiplex PCR; the TCRdb copy retains only in-frame clones and omits some. That table is the source of V, J and clone size, and D and trimming were worked out from the DNA. The repertoire consists of about 39,000 clones, with just under 95% occurring once and the leading ten covering 4.1%. The germline V gene has CDR1 SGHTS and CDR2 YDEGEE. Deletions cut 2 bases from V and 2 bases from J, with 22 bases between. The CDR3 sequence is 19 residues long. Sequences were obtained from peripheral blood. The rearrangement uses TRBV5-8 and TRBJ2-2; D might be TRBD2 (6 bases). The sequence was obtained from a human donor with active COVID-19. The donor label of this sample is uncertain. DNA of the CDR3: TGTGCCAGCAGCTTAGGAGCTAGCGTTCTAATCATCAACACCGGGGAGCTGTTTTTT. This gives the protein CASSLGASVLIINTGELFF.